The 7 T cell receptor beta chains below were found in one sample sequenced in a study of OX40 agonist ivuxolimab in advanced cancers. The library was obtained by the immunoSEQ multiplex PCR assay. The table was pulled from immuneACCESS by TCRdb, which kept in-frame rearrangements only. Such tables lose some clones; where checked, under half of the loss comes from unresolved V genes, and the rest has no known cause. The table for this sample lists roughly 19,000 clones; about four fifths of them were counted only once. The top ten clones comprise roughly 3.8% of the sample. The sequences come from CD4+ or CD8+ T cells sorted from blood, collected in a trial of the OX40 agonist ivuxolimab. These TCRs come from an adult with an advanced solid tumor such as melanoma, head and neck, liver or kidney cancer.

The J gene is TRBJ2-5, the V gene TRBV23-1, with D perhaps TRBD1 or TRBD2 (5 bases each). TRBV23-1 is an open reading frame, and its role is uncertain. V lost 0 bases and J lost 3, with 23 bases in between. This CDR3 comprises 19 residues. CDR3 in amino acids: CASSQSGERSLPKKETQYF. Here the CDR3 DNA reads TGCGCCAGCAGTCAATCGGGGGAGCGGAGCCTCCCAAAGAAAGAGACCCAGTACTTC.

This chain connects TRBV15 to TRBJ2-2; the match to TRBD2 covers 7 bases. CDR1 and CDR2 (germline): LNHNV, YYDKDF (reference sequence). Trimming removed 4 bases from V and 5 bases from J; junction bases left unmatched: 1. This CDR3 has 13 amino acids. CDR3 bases: TGTGCCACCAGCACACTAGCGACCGGGGAGCTGTTTTTT. Translated: CATSTLATGELFF.

J is TRBJ1-6 and V is TRBV7-9, with a weak D call TRBD1 (5 bases). V dropped 0 bases and J dropped 7 bases, with 13 bases sitting between them. The length of the CDR3 is 16 residues. Looked up from germline, CDR1 is SEHNR and CDR2 is FQNEAQ (reference sequence). CDR3 in amino acids: CASSLAGLGGNSPLHF. CDR3 nucleotide sequence: TGTGCCAGCAGCTTAGCGGGACTTGGCGGGAATTCACCCCTCCACTTT.

The genes are TRBV2 and TRBJ2-1; no clear D. Germline V gives CDR1 SNHLY, CDR2 FYNNEI. The V end was cut by 2 bases, the J end by 12 bases, with 14 bases between. The CDR3 covers 13 residues. The CDR3 is CASSEQTKYTQFF. Here the CDR3 DNA reads TGTGCCAGCAGTGAACAGACGAAGTATACGCAGTTCTTC. The full variable domain, completed using reference TRBV2 and TRBJ2-1, is EPEVTQTPSHQVTQMGQEVILRCVPISNHLYFYWYRQILGQKVEFLVSFYNNEISEKSEIFDDQFSVERPDGSNFTLKIRSTKLEDSAMYFCASSEQTKYTQFFGPGTRLTVL.

The rearrangement joins TRBV7-3 to TRBJ2-7; 8 bases fit TRBD1. The junction had 11 bases not matched to a gene; V was cut back by 4 bases and J by 6 bases. This CDR3 region has 15 residues. CDR1 is SGHTA and CDR2 is FQGTGA in the germline V gene. The chain's CDR3 is CASSSSGGGSAEQYF. DNA of the CDR3: TGTGCCAGCAGCTCCTCAGGGGGCGGGTCGGCCGAGCAGTACTTC.

V and J are TRBV18 and TRBJ2-3; D gene ambiguous. Germline CDR1 is KGHSH and CDR2 is LQKENI. The CDR3 is 12 residues long. V was clipped by 4 bases and J by 2 bases, with 4 bases between them. CDR3 nucleotides: TGTGCCAGCTCACTAGTCACAGATACGCAGTATTTT. It specifies CASSLVTDTQYF.

This clone occurred a few times. The rearrangement uses TRBV27 and TRBJ2-3; TRBD2 matches at 7 bases. Germline CDR1 and CDR2: MNHEY and SMNVEV (reference sequence). The V segment lost 1 base and the J segment 2 bases; nucleotides outside the gene matches: 9. The CDR3 loop spans 17 amino acids. CDR3: CASSLFGTTVNTDTQYF. The CDR3 bases are TGTGCCAGCAGTTTATTTGGGACTACTGTCAACACAGATACGCAGTATTTT.